This T cell receptor beta chain stems from a study of T cell clones after liver transplantation (dated by TCRdb to the late 2010s). Background for the entire study: The samples were obtained from ITN030ST, a randomized trial that attempted immunosuppression withdrawal within 2 years after liver transplantation. No induction therapy was given to the subjects, and standard immunosuppression was administered until randomization at 12-24 months post-transplant. The studied cohort comprised 8 liver transplant recipients, 3 classified as tolerant and 5 as non-tolerant. Blood samples were taken pre-transplant, pre-randomization before withdrawal, and post-randomization after full withdrawal or failed withdrawal. Of the eight recipients, a few were HCV-positive, while the remaining recipients had been transplanted for non-autoimmune, non-viral indications. As an antigen-independent comparator for donor-reactive sequences, third party-reactive TCRbeta sequences were also identified from pre-transplant MLRs. Donor-reactive T cell clones were identified by TCRbeta sequencing after a pre-transplant mixed lymphocyte reaction and then tracked in post-transplant blood. Tolerance meant complete immunosuppression withdrawal for at least one year without liver enzymes rising beyond twice the upper limit of normal. General conclusions and limits of the study: Donor-reactive sequences decreased more than third party-reactive sequences, which suggests partial antigen-specific deletion that was not related to withdrawal success. The conclusions were considered preliminary, being limited by small, heterogeneous patient numbers and non-standardized post-transplant time points. A significant post-transplant decrease in circulating donor-reactive CD4 TCRbeta sequences was observed in most of the 8 subjects, irrespective of tolerance or HCV status. After accounting for repertoire turnover, donor-reactive detection was significantly reduced in 7 of 8 subjects for CD4 and 8 of 8 for CD8. In a couple of subjects, low numbers of available donor cells limited the measurable donor-reactive repertoire. Without allograft tissue specimens, donor-reactive T cells may have migrated into the graft rather than being deleted.

Frozen genomic DNA underwent high-throughput TCRbeta CDR3 sequencing by immunoSEQ, including PCR amplification, mapping, bias correction and internal controls. The study's processing was this. Productive rearrangements were kept, and unique TCRbeta sequences were defined by CDR3 nucleotide sequence plus V and J gene. For a sequence to be called donor-reactive, it needed a frequency of at least 0.01% and at least 5-fold expansion in CFSE-low cells compared with unstimulated pre-transplant cells. Per-subject minimum frequency thresholds, based on the lowest-template unstimulated sample, ensured at least 90% detection power. Jensen-Shannon divergence between the top 1000 TCRbeta sequences post-transplant and pre-transplant was used to measure repertoire turnover. Two-sided Fisher's exact tests were used to test for changes in how often donor-reactive sequences were detected. Here the immuneACCESS table is served through TCRdb, limited to in-frame sequences with V and J called. Missing clones are a known gap in these copies; in checked studies unresolved V genes cover under half, and the rest lacks a known reason. From that table come the V and J calls and clone size; the DNA was used to work out D and trimming. The table for this sample lists 40,000 to 65,000 clones; roughly 83% of them were counted only once. The ten largest clones capture approximately 8.5% of the sample.

Comments on this clone: Its antigen has not been determined. Within one base of it there is no much larger clone, and no base qualities were kept.

This specimen's time point label, interpreted: pre-transplant. Unstimulated PBMCs, after thawing, were stained for CD3, CD4 and CD8 and then FACS-sorted into CD3+CD4+ and CD3+CD8+ populations. All 8 studied subjects were randomized to withdrawal of immunosuppression. The Qiagen DNeasy Blood and Tissue Kit was used for isolation of genomic DNA. CDR1 and CDR2, per the germline V gene, are SGHDT and YYEEEE. The CDR3 runs 14 residues from the cysteine to the phenylalanine. Only the CDR3 DNA stays, 42 bases, in frame from base 1. V sheds 4 bases and J sheds 5 bases, leaving 14 bases between their ends. The chain is made from TRBV5-6 and TRBJ2-3, with the D assignment possibly TRBD1 or TRBD2, given 6 matching bases for each. The sequence was obtained from a human donor who received a liver transplant. The sequencing here drew on CD4+ T cells from blood, taken before liver transplant. The CDR3 protein: CASSERTAGDTQYF. Here is the DNA: TGTGCCAGCAGCGAGAGGACAGCGGGAGATACGCAGTATTTT.